This passage covers 25 T cell receptor beta chains from one sample sequenced in a study of graft-versus-host responses after intestinal transplantation. No antigen is known for these receptors. Sequenced by immunoSEQ multiplex PCR; TCRdb stores in-frame clones only, minus some. This sample carries around 100,000 clones, about 88% of them seen once, and the ten largest clones take 0.9%. Sample: unstimulated CD4+ T cells sorted from spleen or lymph node cells, taken before intestinal transplant. The receptors here all came from a human donor who received an intestinal transplant.

The chain carries TRBV29-1 and TRBJ2-5, with 9 bases lining up with TRBD2. The CDR3 is made up of 19 amino acids. Germline V gene data show CDR1 as SQVTM and CDR2 as ANQGSEA. V dropped 0 bases and J dropped 5; count of bases not matched to a gene: 19. The CDR3 bases are TGCAGCGTTGAAGATCGCCTAGCGGGGATTACTCATCGGGGGGAGACCCAGTACTTC. Translated: CSVEDRLAGITHRGETQYF.

The V and J genes are TRBV6-5 and TRBJ2-7; the match to TRBD2 covers 13 bases. V lost 4 bases, J lost 2 bases, and 5 bases stayed unmatched. Germline values: CDR1 MNHEY, CDR2 SVGAGI. This CDR3 region has 16 residues. The CDR3: CASSSGTSGAPYEQYF. As DNA, the CDR3 is TGTGCCAGCAGTTCCGGGACTAGCGGGGCCCCCTACGAGCAGTACTTC.

The V gene is TRBV21-1, the J gene TRBJ2-4; no check of the table's D call, TRBD1, against the DNA was made. TRBV21-1 is a listed pseudogene. This CDR3 comprises 16 residues. In DNA, the CDR3 is TGTGCCAGCAGCTATGAGGGGGTGGGGGCCAAAAACATTCAGTACTTC. It specifies CASSYEGVGAKNIQYF.

The rearrangement uses TRBV12-5 and TRBJ2-2, with 7 bases fitting TRBD1. The V gene end was trimmed by 0 bases and the J gene end by 0 bases; junction bases not matched to a gene: 10. This CDR3 has 19 residues. Germline CDR1 LGHNT, CDR2 FRNRAP. CDR3 residues: CASGLVRPSDRTNTGELFF. The CDR3 DNA follows: TGTGCTAGTGGTTTGGTACGTCCGTCGGACAGGACGAACACCGGGGAGCTGTTTTTT.

The chain carries TRBV10-2 and TRBJ1-6, with 7 bases fitting TRBD1. Germline V gene lookup returns CDR1 WSHSY and CDR2 SAAADI. There are 17 residues in the CDR3. V lost 6 bases, J lost 0 bases, and 8 bases stayed unmatched. CDR3 nucleotide sequence: TGCGCCAGCAGCTACGGACAGGCGAGCTCCTATAATTCACCCCTCCACTTT. Amino acids: CASSYGQASSYNSPLHF.

The rearrangement joins TRBV12-5 to TRBJ2-2, with D possibly being TRBD2 (5 bases). This CDR3 comprises 17 residues. Germline V gene data show CDR1 as LGHNT and CDR2 as FRNRAP. Trimming removed 1 base from V and 0 bases from J, with 12 bases in between. The CDR3: CASGLALSEANTGELFF. The DNA for the CDR3 is TGTGCTAGTGGTTTGGCCCTTAGCGAGGCGAACACCGGGGAGCTGTTTTTT.

This rearrangement joins TRBV7-9 to TRBJ1-2; the D is unclear. V shed 5 bases and J shed 4 bases, with 17 bases lying between them. This CDR3 is 15 amino acids long. Germline V gene sequence: CDR1 SEHNR, CDR2 FQNEAQ (reference sequence). The CDR3 sequence is CASSPQQSYVYGYTF. The CDR3 DNA reads TGTGCCAGCAGCCCCCAGCAGTCTTACGTCTATGGCTACACCTTC. The complete variable domain, with remaining parts taken from reference TRBV7-9 and TRBJ1-2, reads DTGVSQNPRHKITKRGQNVTFRCDPISEHNRLYWYRQTLGQGPEFLTYFQNEAQLEKSRLLSDRFSAERPKGSFSTLEIQRTEQGDSAMYLCASSPQQSYVYGYTFGSGTRLTVV.

V and J are TRBV7-6 and TRBJ2-5; no reliable D call. Germline loops: CDR1 SGHVS, CDR2 FNYEAQ. The length of the CDR3 is 13 residues. The ends were cut back, 4 bases at V and 0 bases at J, with 6 bases in the middle. Here the CDR3 DNA reads TGTGCCAGCAGCTCTTCGTACCAAGAGACCCAGTACTTC. Translating gives CASSSSYQETQYF.

A single count supports this clone. The V and J genes are TRBV27 and TRBJ2-5; maybe TRBD2 (5 bases). This CDR3 is 14 amino acids long. V was clipped by 6 bases and J by 0 bases, with 11 bases between them. In germline, CDR1 is MNHEY, CDR2 SMNVEV (reference sequence). CDR3 amino acids: CASSPVEDQETQYF. The DNA of the CDR3 is TGTGCCAGCAGCCCCGTGGAGGACCAAGAGACCCAGTACTTC.

V and J are TRBV10-1 and TRBJ1-6, with D hard to call. In germline, CDR1 is WNHNN, CDR2 SYGVQD (reference sequence). The CDR3 has 13 amino acids. V lost 0 bases and J lost 13, with 10 bases in between. The CDR3 reads CASSESEGNPLHF. CDR3 DNA: TGCGCCAGCAGTGAGTCGGAGGGTAATCCCCTCCACTTT.

The CDR3 loop is CASSFTSDSYNEQFF. The DNA of the CDR3 is TGTGCCAGCTCATTCACCTCGGACAGCTACAATGAGCAGTTCTTC. This chain joins TRBV18 and TRBJ2-1; a possible D gene is TRBD1 (6 bases). Germline values: CDR1 KGHSH, CDR2 LQKENI. The V end lost 5 bases, the J end lost 3 bases, and 14 bases lay between the germline ends. CDR3 length: 15 amino acids.

The V gene is TRBV10-3, the J gene TRBJ2-6, with a weak D call TRBD1 (5 bases). The CDR3 length is 16 residues. The V end lost 4 bases, the J end lost 0 bases, and 10 bases lay between the germline ends. The germline gives CDR1 ENHRY, CDR2 SYGVKD. The CDR3: CAISASTDSGANVLTF. DNA of the CDR3: TGTGCCATCAGTGCCTCGACAGACTCTGGGGCCAACGTCCTGACTTTC.

The J gene is TRBJ2-1, the V gene TRBV5-1; the match to TRBD1 covers 12 bases. This CDR3 region has 16 residues. V gave up 4 bases and J gave up 8 bases; unmatched junction bases: 10. In germline, CDR1 is SGHRS, CDR2 YFSETQ. The CDR3 region is CASSPGTGGHRDEQFF. The CDR3 nucleotides are TGCGCCAGCAGCCCCGGGACAGGGGGCCACAGGGATGAGCAGTTCTTC.

Here the CDR3 DNA reads TGTGCCAGCAGCGAGAGCGGGAGCTCCTACAATGAGCAGTTCTTC. Encoded protein: CASSESGSSYNEQFF. This sequence joins TRBV9 and TRBJ2-1, with 8 bases fitting TRBD2. The germline gives CDR1 SGDLS, CDR2 YYNGEE. J lost 0 bases, V lost 3 bases, and 2 bases had no gene match. This CDR3 region has 15 residues.

This clone was found once. This chain uses TRBV7-9 with TRBJ2-5, with TRBD2 matching 7 bases. After removal of 5 bases from V and 1 base from J, the junction contained 10 bases not matched to a gene. Per the germline V gene, CDR1 is SEHNR and CDR2 is FQNEAQ (reference sequence). This CDR3 has 16 amino acids. CDR3 amino acids: CASSERGWAGQETQYF. The DNA for the CDR3 is TGTGCCAGCAGCGAGCGGGGTTGGGCAGGCCAAGAGACCCAGTACTTC.

The chain has TRBV6-1 and TRBJ2-5; tentatively, D is TRBD1 (6 bases). Germline CDR1 MNHNS, CDR2 SASEGT. The CDR3 sequence is 16 residues long. Deletions cut 4 bases from V and 0 bases from J, with 15 bases between. The CDR3 DNA reads as TGTGCCAGCAGTGCTACCTGGACAGTCTACCAAGAGACCCAGTACTTC. Amino acids: CASSATWTVYQETQYF.

The chain is built from TRBV25-1 and TRBJ1-3; 7 nucleotides agree with TRBD1. V was clipped by 1 base and J by 1 base; unmatched bases: 4. Germline V gives CDR1 MGHDK, CDR2 SYGVNS. The CDR3 sequence is 16 residues long. CDR3 bases: TGTGCCAGCAGTGAATGGGACAGTATATCTGGAAACACCATATATTTT. As protein: CASSEWDSISGNTIYF.

The chain uses TRBV5-1 and TRBJ2-1; D is ambiguous. Germline V gene lookup returns CDR1 SGHRS and CDR2 YFSETQ. CDR3 length equals 16 residues. V lost 4 bases and J 5 bases, leaving 19 bases between the germline ends. DNA for the CDR3: TGCGCCAGCAGCGCCACCGGGCTCCAAATCCACAATGAGCAGTTCTTC. Its protein is CASSATGLQIHNEQFF.

The chain recombines TRBV10-3 with TRBJ1-4, with 8 bases aligning to TRBD1. The CDR3 runs to 15 residues. Trimming removed 8 bases from V and 2 bases from J; junction bases left unmatched: 7. The germline gives CDR1 ENHRY, CDR2 SYGVKD. The CDR3 DNA is TGTGCCATCGGACAGGGAATTTCGACTAATGAAAAACTGTTTTTT. It translates to CAIGQGISTNEKLFF.

The DNA for the CDR3 is TGTGCCTGCATTCTAGCGGGAGTTCCCTACGAGCAGTACTTC. Translation gives CACILAGVPYEQYF. The V call is TRBV30, the J call TRBJ2-7; 10 bases align to TRBD2. This CDR3 contains 14 residues. Trimming removed 6 bases from V and 2 bases from J; junction bases left unmatched: 7. CDR1 and CDR2 (germline): GTSNPN, SVGIG (reference sequence).

V and J are TRBV2 and TRBJ1-4; D may be TRBD1 (6 bases). Germline values: CDR1 SNHLY, CDR2 FYNNEI. This CDR3 has 21 residues. The germline V and J ends were trimmed by 7 bases and 0 bases, with 30 bases remaining between them. DNA of the CDR3: TGTGCCAGCAACGACCGACGCCGGGGGGGCAGCCCAACAGCAACTAATGAAAAACTGTTTTTT. This gives the protein CASNDRRRGGSPTATNEKLFF.

J is TRBJ1-4 and V is TRBV18, with D possibly TRBD1 on 6 matching bases. The germline gives CDR1 KGHSH, CDR2 LQKENI. CDR3 length: 13 amino acids. Trimming stripped 8 bases from V and 6 bases from J, with 13 bases between. CDR3 sequence: CASARGLDEKLFF. The CDR3 coding sequence is TGTGCCAGCGCCAGGGGATTGGATGAAAAACTGTTTTTT.

The chain recombines TRBV11-2 with TRBJ2-7; possible D gene TRBD2, 6 bases. V was shortened by 5 bases and J by 3 bases, with 14 bases between the two germline ends. Germline CDR1 and CDR2: SGHAT and FQNNGV. The CDR3 is made up of 14 amino acids. In nucleotides, the CDR3 is TGTGCCAGCAGCCAAGAGCGGGTCTTCTACGAGCAGTACTTC. Protein sequence: CASSQERVFYEQYF. Combining the CDR3 with reference TRBV11-2 and TRBJ2-7 gives the whole variable domain EAGVAQSPRYKIIEKRQSVAFWCNPISGHATLYWYQQILGQGPKLLIQFQNNGVVDDSQLPKDRFSAERLKGVDSTLKIQPAKLEDSAVYLCASSQERVFYEQYFGPGTRLTVT.

This clone was seen once. The V and J genes are TRBV28 and TRBJ2-7; 7 bases align to TRBD1. Germline CDR1 MDHEN, CDR2 SYDVKM. The CDR3 has 13 amino acids. The ends lost 6 bases at V and 9 bases at J; junction bases unmatched: 11. This CDR3 is CASSGTALIVQYF. The CDR3 nucleotides are TGTGCCAGCAGCGGGACAGCCCTCATTGTGCAGTACTTC.

V usage is TRBV5-1 and J usage is TRBJ2-2, with TRBD1 matching over 9 bases. The V and J ends lost 4 bases and 4 bases, in that order; junction bases with no gene match: 8. The CDR3 runs 16 residues. Germline V CDR1 and CDR2: SGHRS, YFSETQ. The CDR3 region has the DNA TGCGCCAGCAGCCAGGGACAGGGAGGAGGCACCGGGGAGCTGTTTTTT. It encodes CASSQGQGGGTGELFF.